The T cell receptor (beta chain) under discussion was sequenced for a study of CD8 T cells in Susac syndrome. FACS was used to enrich TEMRA cells, whereas the CD8+ and CD4+ T cells were obtained by negative isolation. Germline values: CDR1 LNHDA, CDR2 SQIVND (reference sequence). Trimming stripped 5 bases from V and 0 bases from J, with 14 bases between. The CDR3 contains 16 residues. RNA, at about 0.45 to 1 ug, was reverse transcribed with random hexamers. TCRdb re-analysed the immunoSEQ multiplex PCR reads in MiXCR, keeping a single row per CDR3 protein. Of about 70,000 distinct CDR3 sequences detected, 95% appear once; the ten largest clones hold about 0.25%.

The chain combines TRBV19 with TRBJ2-4; D may be TRBD1 (6 bases). The clonotype comes from a human donor in good health. Sequencing was done on a sample of CD8+ T cells from PBMCs. The CDR3 sequence is CASSLQGGLAKNIQYF. The DNA of the CDR3 is TGTGCCAGTAGTCTCCAAGGGGGTCTAGCCAAAAACATTCAGTACTTC.